These 30 T cell receptor beta chains came from one sample sequenced in a study of CD8+CD57+ T cells in acquired aplastic anemia. Patients chosen for sequencing had shown CD8+CD57+ cell expansion by flow cytometry. TCR beta VDJ and CDR3 were profiled, and genomic DNA was the template. TCRdb recomputed calls from the reads with MiXCR, one row per CDR3 protein. The data show about 240,000 distinct CDR3 sequences, roughly half seen once. Source material: sorted CD4+, CD8+, or CD8+CD57+ T cells (not recorded which) from PBMCs. The receptors were gathered from a human donor with aplastic anemia.

The chain joins TRBV5-1 to TRBJ1-2, with 9 bases that match TRBD1. The CDR3 contains 17 residues. J gave up 4 bases and V 4 bases, and 14 bases lay outside the gene matches. Germline V gene data show CDR1 as SGHRS and CDR2 as YFSETQ. CDR3 region: CASSIAGTGSYLYGYTF. The CDR3 DNA reads TGCGCCAGCAGCATAGCCGGGACAGGGTCTTACCTCTATGGCTACACCTTC.

The CDR3 bases are TGTGCCAGCAGCTTAGAGGCCGGACAGCCCCAGCATTTT. It encodes CASSLEAGQPQHF. The chain has TRBV7-3 and TRBJ1-5; D is uncertain. Trimming cost V 2 bases and J 7 bases, with 9 bases left between them. CDR1 is SGHTA, CDR2 FQGTGA, per germline. The CDR3 runs 13 residues.

The chain carries TRBV2 and TRBJ2-3; D possibly corresponds to TRBD2 (5 bases). The CDR3 contains 14 residues. The V end lost 4 bases, the J end lost 6 bases, and 14 bases lay between the germline ends. Germline assignment: CDR1 SNHLY and CDR2 FYNNEI. In DNA form, the CDR3 reads TGTGCCAGCAGTGGGTCCGGGAAGGAGGATACGCAGTATTTT. Encoded protein: CASSGSGKEDTQYF.

The chain carries TRBV5-6 and TRBJ1-1; D perhaps matches TRBD1 (6 bases). Germline CDR1 reads SGHDT; CDR2 reads YYEEEE. The V and J ends lost 1 base and 11 bases respectively, with 12 bases between them. CDR3 length equals 12 residues. CDR3 nucleotides: TGTGCCAGCAGCTTGTATGGACAGCTCGCTTTCTTT. Protein sequence: CASSLYGQLAFF.

The J gene is TRBJ1-3, the V gene TRBV6-6; TRBD1 is a possible D gene (5 bases). Germline V gene data show CDR1 as MNHNY and CDR2 as SVGAGI (reference sequence). The CDR3 has 15 amino acids. The V end was cut by 1 base, the J end by 1 base, with 8 bases between. The CDR3 DNA sequence: TGTGCCAGCAGTTACTTTGCAGGGTCTGGAAACACCATATATTTT. Translated: CASSYFAGSGNTIYF.

This clonotype was seen many times. The chain carries TRBV4-1 and TRBJ2-3; possibly TRBD1 or TRBD2 for D (6 bases each). Per germline, CDR1 MGHRA and CDR2 YSYEKL. Trimming removed 2 bases at V and 2 bases at J, with 14 bases between. This CDR3 region has 16 residues. In nucleotides, the CDR3 is TGCGCCAGCAGCCAACGGTCGGGGGCGACCACAGATACGCAGTATTTT. As protein: CASSQRSGATTDTQYF.

J is TRBJ1-2 and V is TRBV7-9; D gene uncertain. The germline CDR1 and CDR2 sequences are SEHNR and FQNEAQ (reference sequence). CDR3 size: 11 residues. V was pared by 4 bases and J by 5 bases, with 5 bases between. The DNA for the CDR3 is TGTGCCAGCAGCTCTTTATATGGCTACACCTTC. Amino acid sequence: CASSSLYGYTF.

At least ten counts were recorded for this clonotype. The V and J genes are TRBV10-1 and TRBJ1-5, with 8 bases identical to TRBD1. The CDR3 covers 14 residues. Unmatched junction bases numbered 4, after V lost 5 bases and J lost 4 bases. In germline, CDR1 is WNHNN, CDR2 SYGVQD (reference sequence). The chain's CDR3 is CASSPDRVNQPQHF. DNA of the CDR3: TGCGCCAGCAGTCCGGACAGGGTGAATCAGCCCCAGCATTTT.

Ten or more counts support this clonotype. V and J are TRBV6-1 and TRBJ1-1, with D uncertain. With 3 bases removed from V and 2 bases from J, the gap between germline ends came to 10 bases. Per the germline V gene, CDR1 is MNHNS and CDR2 is SASEGT. The CDR3 has 14 amino acids. The CDR3 is CASSDRVTNTEAFF. Here the CDR3 DNA reads TGTGCCAGCAGTGATCGGGTCACTAACACTGAAGCTTTCTTT.

This clonotype has ten or more counts. The chain recombines TRBV24-1 with TRBJ1-2; D not resolved. This CDR3 spans 13 amino acids. In germline, CDR1 is KGHDR, CDR2 SFDVKD. V dropped 1 base and J dropped 8 bases, with 10 bases sitting between them. The chain's CDR3 is CATSDFTGMGYTF. Written as DNA, the CDR3 is TGTGCCACCAGTGATTTTACCGGAATGGGCTACACCTTC.

Only a few counts were recorded for this clonotype. Just one base apart from a much larger clone, this may be a read error. This chain connects TRBV4-1 to TRBJ1-1; a possible D gene is TRBD1 (6 bases). Deletions cut 4 bases from V and 4 bases from J, with 16 bases between. The CDR3 consists of 15 residues. CDR1 MGHRA and CDR2 YSYEKL come from the germline V gene. CDR3 coding DNA: TGCGCCAGCAGCCGGGGGCAGGGCGCTAGCACTGAAGCTTTCTTT. Translation: CASSRGQGASTEAFF.

This clonotype was observed many times. The chain recombines TRBV15 with TRBJ2-1; 7 bases are shared with TRBD1. Trimming took 4 bases from V and 9 from J; bases not matched to a gene: 9. The CDR3 spans 14 residues. Germline-derived CDR1 and CDR2 are LNHNV and YYDKDF (reference sequence). The CDR3 region has the DNA TGTGCCACCAGCAACAGACAGGGAGAGAGTGAGCAGTTCTTC. Translating gives CATSNRQGESEQFF.

The genes are TRBV5-1 and TRBJ1-5, with a weak D call TRBD1 (6 bases). The CDR3 is made up of 15 amino acids. Germline CDR1 and CDR2: SGHRS and YFSETQ. Trimming removed 1 base from V and 2 bases from J, with 10 bases in between. The CDR3, as DNA: TGCGCCAGCAGCTTGACAGGGATGGGCAATCAGCCCCAGCATTTT. This encodes CASSLTGMGNQPQHF.

This chain connects TRBV9 to TRBJ2-3; 11 nucleotides match TRBD2. The germline V gene has CDR1 SGDLS and CDR2 YYNGEE. The CDR3 sequence is 19 residues long. The V segment lost 3 bases and the J segment 0 bases; nucleotides outside the gene matches: 12. CDR3 region: CASSGGRVSGGASTDTQYF. For the CDR3, the DNA is TGTGCCAGCAGCGGGGGGAGGGTTAGCGGGGGGGCTAGCACAGATACGCAGTATTTT.

The chain uses TRBV27 and TRBJ2-7, with D tentatively TRBD1 or TRBD2 (5 bases each). Trimming stripped 5 bases from V and 6 bases from J, with 17 bases between. Germline loops: CDR1 MNHEY, CDR2 SMNVEV (reference sequence). The CDR3 is 14 amino acids. CDR3 coding DNA: TGTGCCAGCAGTAAAGGGACCCGGTTGGGCGAGCAGTACTTC. Residues: CASSKGTRLGEQYF.

The CDR3 spells CASSEAPRNGYTF. The CDR3 region has the DNA TGTGCCAGCAGTGAAGCCCCGAGAAATGGCTACACCTTC. This rearrangement joins TRBV25-1 to TRBJ1-2; no reliable D call. V dropped 2 bases and J dropped 6 bases, with 10 bases sitting between them. This CDR3 has 13 residues. CDR1 is MGHDK, CDR2 SYGVNS, per germline.

Remarks on this clonotype: A much larger clone lies one base from this, so it may be a read error. The chain combines TRBV4-1 with TRBJ2-7; a weak D match, TRBD2 (5 bases). Germline CDR1 and CDR2: MGHRA and YSYEKL. The CDR3 extends over 13 amino acids. The CDR3 reads CTSSQGLSYEQYF. The CDR3 bases are TGCACCAGCAGCCAAGGACTTTCCTACGAGCAGTACTTC.

This clonotype was observed at least ten times. This sequence joins TRBV20-1 and TRBJ2-3, with 8 bases that match TRBD2. There are 15 residues in the CDR3. V trimming: 4 bases; J trimming: 4 bases; junction bases outside the gene matches: 10. The germline CDR1 and CDR2 sequences are DFQATT and SNEGSKA (reference sequence). DNA for the CDR3: TGCAGTGCTACCAGGACTAGCCCTGGAGCAGATACGCAGTATTTT. Residues: CSATRTSPGADTQYF.

The chain recombines TRBV15 with TRBJ1-1; no clear D gene. Germline V lookup: CDR1 LNHNV, CDR2 YYDKDF (reference sequence). V was clipped by 0 bases and J by 1 base, with 6 bases between them. This CDR3 region has 14 residues. DNA for the CDR3: TGTGCCACCAGCAGAGATGTCGGGAACACTGAAGCTTTCTTT. This codes for CATSRDVGNTEAFF.

CDR3 nucleotide sequence: TGTGCCACCAGTGATGCCGGGACGGACAACACTGAAGCTTTCTTT. Its translation is CATSDAGTDNTEAFF. The gene calls are TRBV24-1 and TRBJ1-1, with TRBD1 as a possible D gene (5 bases). Germline V gene sequence: CDR1 KGHDR, CDR2 SFDVKD. Trimming took off 3 bases at V and 2 bases at J, with 12 bases between the two ends. This CDR3 spans 15 amino acids.

The rearrangement uses TRBV10-3 and TRBJ1-2; weak D call: TRBD1 (6 bases). There are 14 residues in the CDR3. The V end was cut by 2 bases, the J end by 4 bases, with 11 bases between. Germline V CDR1 and CDR2: ENHRY, SYGVKD. This CDR3 is CAISEGQPSYGYTF. The CDR3 coding sequence is TGTGCCATCAGTGAGGGACAGCCGAGCTATGGCTACACCTTC.

This clonotype was seen more than once but under ten times. V gene TRBV27 combines with J gene TRBJ2-7; no firm D call. The CDR3 is made up of 14 amino acids. Trimming left V 0 bases short and J 0 bases short, with 6 bases between. Germline values: CDR1 MNHEY, CDR2 SMNVEV (reference sequence). The CDR3, as DNA: TGTGCCAGCAGTTTATCAGTATACTCCTACGAGCAGTACTTC. Residues: CASSLSVYSYEQYF.

This clonotype was detected ten times or more. This chain uses TRBV24-1 with TRBJ2-3, with 8 nucleotides matching TRBD1. This CDR3 has 18 amino acids. V lost 1 base and J lost 3; bases outside the gene matches: 11. The V gene's germline CDR1 is KGHDR and CDR2 SFDVKD. The CDR3 DNA is TGTGCCACCAGTGATTTACCTCAGGACAGGGTGGGGACAGATACGCAGTATTTT. Translated: CATSDLPQDRVGTDTQYF.

This clonotype has ten or more counts. The chain uses TRBV7-9 and TRBJ2-7, with 7 bases fitting TRBD2. The CDR3 is 15 amino acids. V trimming: 1 base; J trimming: 2 bases; junction bases outside the gene matches: 5. CDR1 is SEHNR and CDR2 is FQNEAQ in the germline V gene (reference sequence). CDR3 in amino acids: CASSLGFSGAYEQYF. The DNA for the CDR3 is TGTGCCAGCAGCTTAGGTTTCAGCGGGGCCTACGAGCAGTACTTC.

This clonotype was seen only a few times. The genes are TRBV30 and TRBJ1-2; D uncertain. The V end lost 8 bases, the J end lost 8 bases, and 15 bases lay between the germline ends. CDR1 and CDR2 (germline): GTSNPN, SVGIG (reference sequence). This CDR3 comprises 11 residues. The CDR3 loop is CASLIPDGYTF. The DNA of the CDR3 is TGTGCCAGTCTTATACCCGACGGCTACACCTTC.

This clonotype has at least ten counts. The chain combines TRBV19 with TRBJ2-5, with TRBD2 matching 11 bases. V shed 0 bases, J shed 3 bases, and the junction held 12 bases outside the gene matches. There are 19 residues in the CDR3. Germline CDR1 reads LNHDA; CDR2 reads SQIVND (reference sequence). The CDR3 DNA follows: TGTGCCAGTAGTATAGAAGCCACTAGCGGGAGACCGTTCGAAGAGACCCAGTACTTC. It translates to CASSIEATSGRPFEETQYF.

This clonotype was detected many times. This chain uses TRBV4-3 with TRBJ2-7; possibly TRBD1 or TRBD2 for D (5 bases each). This CDR3 comprises 13 residues. The V end was cut by 4 bases, the J end by 2 bases, with 9 bases between. CDR1 is LGHNA, CDR2 YSLEER, per germline. CDR3 region: CASSPGRAYEQYF. CDR3 nucleotides: TGCGCCAGCAGCCCGGGGCGAGCCTACGAGCAGTACTTC.

This clonotype was picked up one time. The chain has TRBV11-2 and TRBJ1-2, with 7 bases that match TRBD1. CDR1 is SGHAT, CDR2 FQNNGV, per germline. The CDR3 is 12 amino acids. The trim removed 7 bases at V and 7 bases at J, leaving 6 bases unmatched. The CDR3 nucleotides are TGTGCCAGCACCTTCGAGGGGGCTGGCTACACCTTC. Amino acid sequence: CASTFEGAGYTF.

This clonotype was found a few times. The rearrangement joins TRBV6-5 to TRBJ2-7; TRBD1 matches 7 bases. V was pared by 0 bases and J by 0 bases, with 8 bases of the junction left unmatched. The CDR3 runs to 17 residues. Germline-derived CDR1 and CDR2 are MNHEY and SVGAGI. The CDR3 sequence is CASSYSPGQWSSYEQYF. The CDR3 bases are TGTGCCAGCAGTTACTCCCCGGGACAGTGGAGCTCCTACGAGCAGTACTTC.

The table lists this clonotype with a few counts. This chain joins TRBV9 and TRBJ1-1; D is possibly TRBD1 (5 bases). CDR3 length equals 14 residues. The V gene lost 1 base and the J gene lost 1 base, with 8 bases spanning the gap. Per the germline V gene, CDR1 is SGDLS and CDR2 is YYNGEE. Here the CDR3 reads CASSVQGGNTEAFF. The CDR3 DNA follows: TGTGCCAGCAGCGTACAGGGTGGGAACACTGAAGCTTTCTTT.